Sequencing of this TCR beta chain was carried out in a study of blood T cell repertoires in COVID-19. Study-wide background: Samples taken during acute and convalescent COVID-19 were collected in the United States, Italy and Spain. PBMCs, B-cell-depleted T cells, or T cells were the source of the cDNA or gDNA that made up the material.

Trimming shortened V by 3 bases and J by 6 bases, and 8 bases separated the two germline ends. CDR3 size: 12 residues. In its sample, this clone was seen a few times. Only in-frame clones appear in the TCRdb table, and some are missing; sequencing was by immunoSEQ multiplex PCR. The sample lists under 200,000 clones; about 85% were seen once. The receptor comes from a woman in her 70s with COVID-19, enrolled during active disease. The specimen sequenced was peripheral blood. The chain employs TRBV12-3 or TRBV12-4 and TRBJ1-2, with D unclear. CDR3 sequence (DNA): TGTGCCAGCAGTTTTACGCAGGATGGCTACACCTTC. Its protein is CASSFTQDGYTF.